This T cell receptor beta chain was identified in a study of cytomegalovirus exposure and HLA in healthy donors. The donors comprised healthy bone marrow donors. The PCR was carried out with 60 Vbeta primers and 13 Jbeta primers. The protocol was immunoSEQ multiplex PCR, while the TCRdb copy is restricted to in-frame clones and leaves out a portion. Of 210,000 or so clones in the sample, around 85% were seen once. Findings of the study overall: In a later analysis, the majority of CMV-associated beta chains seemingly showed HLA restriction.

With regard to this clone: Its matching antigen is unknown.

This CDR3 comprises 14 residues. With 5 bases clipped from V and 3 bases from J, the junction kept 4 bases outside the gene matches. The germline CDR1 and CDR2 sequences are MNHEY and SMNVEV (reference sequence). V is TRBV27 and J is TRBJ2-7; TRBD1 aligns across 10 bases. Sequencing was performed on PBMCs. This TCR derives from a human donor in good health. The DNA for the CDR3 is TGTGCCAGCAGTCCGGGACAGGGGTTCTACGAGCAGTACTTC. This encodes CASSPGQGFYEQYF.